Detailed here is one TCR beta chain. What it binds is not known. Assaying covered 75,000 to 100,000 TCR templates per sample. Generated by immunoSEQ multiplex PCR, the TCRdb table keeps only in-frame clones and is missing some. The table has more than 85,000 clones, more than 90% seen once. Looked up from germline, CDR1 is LNHDA and CDR2 is SQIVND (reference sequence). The CDR3 runs 15 residues. The V and J ends lost 3 bases and 2 bases respectively, with 11 bases between them. This entry comes from a study of siplizumab effects on memory and regulatory T cells. Study results and limitations: Memory T cells appeared less diverse than naive cells, which seemed to contribute substantially to alloresponse.

The TCR sequence derives from a human donor in good health. Sequenced sample: CD4+ T cells sorted from blood. The J gene is TRBJ1-5, the V gene TRBV19; D not resolved. CDR3 nucleotide sequence: TGTGCCAGTAGTATTTCCGGGGAGGGCAATCAGCCCCAGCATTTT. Translation: CASSISGEGNQPQHF.